This T cell receptor beta chain is drawn from a study of blood T cell repertoires in COVID-19. Overall study: In each case, the material was cDNA or gDNA derived from T cells, B-cell-depleted T cells, or PBMCs.

Profiling relied on immunoSEQ multiplex PCR, and the TCRdb table lists in-frame clones only, not all of them. The sample has some 120,000 clones, around 79% seen once. The CDR3 covers 13 residues. With 5 bases clipped from V and 3 bases from J, the junction kept 2 bases outside the gene matches. The germline V gene encodes CDR1 SEHNR and CDR2 FQNEAQ (reference sequence). This sequence originates from an elderly man with acute or convalescent COVID-19. This chain joins TRBV7-9 and TRBJ1-2, with TRBD1 matching over 8 bases. The specimen sequenced was peripheral blood. In DNA form, the CDR3 reads TGTGCCAGCAGCCTGGGACAGGACTATGGCTACACCTTC. Translated, it gives CASSLGQDYGYTF.